This T cell receptor (beta chain) stems from a study of T cells after yellow fever vaccination. V shed 4 bases, J shed 7 bases, and the junction held 6 bases outside the gene matches. The germline CDR1 and CDR2 sequences are PRHDT and FYEKMQ (reference sequence). CDR3 length equals 15 residues. 5'RACE template switching added a universal primer site and UMIs to TCR cDNA. Each CDR3 protein gets one entry after TCRdb re-called the 5' RACE reads with MiXCR. The profile shows 300,000 to 400,000 distinct CDR3 sequences, roughly 8.3% of them singletons. This TCR was sampled from a man younger than 35 who received the YFV17D yellow fever vaccine. Sequencing was performed on PBMCs, taken 45 days after the first yellow fever vaccination. The rearrangement joins TRBV13 to TRBJ2-1; 11 bases are a match to TRBD2. The CDR3 protein is CASSSLAGVHNEQFF. In DNA form, the CDR3 reads TGTGCCAGCAGCTCACTAGCGGGGGTTCATAATGAGCAGTTCTTC. The whole variable domain, filled in from reference TRBV13 and TRBJ2-1, reads AAGVIQSPRHLIKEKRETATLKCYPIPRHDTVYWYQQGPGQDPQFLISFYEKMQSDKGSIPDRFSAQQFSDYHSELNMSSLELGDSALYFCASSSLAGVHNEQFFGPGTRLTVL.